Sequencing of this T cell receptor (beta chain) was carried out in a study of T cell responses to AZD1222 COVID-19 vaccine. Data came from immunoSEQ multiplex PCR; TCRdb stores just in-frame clones and leaves some out. The table includes 65,000 or so clones, around 84% detected once. On this clone: Its specificity is not known.

This CDR3 is built from 14 residues. V gave up 1 base and J gave up 2 bases, with 9 bases separating them. Germline V CDR1 and CDR2: LNHDA, SQIVND (reference sequence). The study, taken as a whole, reports: After the peak T cell response, and only then, were repertoires sampled.

This TCR came from an adult in good health. The source material was peripheral blood, sampled on day 0 of AZD1222 vaccination. This rearrangement joins TRBV19 to TRBJ2-7, with D hard to call. The CDR3 is CASSIADGAYEQYF. The CDR3 DNA follows: TGTGCCAGTAGTATAGCCGACGGAGCCTACGAGCAGTACTTC.